This passage covers 16 T cell receptor beta chains from one sample sequenced in a study of identical twins. Via MiXCR, TCRdb re-called the 5' RACE reads, giving one row per CDR3 protein. The sample yields over 200,000 distinct CDR3 sequences, over 5.5% seen once. The same sample was also studied in work on T cells expressing NK-cell markers.

The sample was CD8+ T cells sorted from blood. The receptors derive from a woman aged 18-35 years in good health.

This clonotype was seen more than once but under ten times. The J gene is TRBJ2-7, the V gene TRBV6-2 or TRBV6-3; D gene ambiguous. Germline V gene lookup returns CDR1 MNHEY and CDR2 SVGEGT. This CDR3 comprises 16 residues. Between the trimmed V and J ends, which lost 0 bases and 2 bases, there was a span of 14 bases. CDR3 in DNA: TGTGCCAGCAGTTACTCAAAGGTGGGAACAGCCTACGAGCAGTACTTC. Translated: CASSYSKVGTAYEQYF.

At least ten counts were recorded for this clonotype. The J gene is TRBJ2-7, the V gene TRBV29-1; TRBD2 might be the D (6 bases). The CDR3 runs 14 residues. Deletions cut 2 bases from V and 2 bases from J, with 13 bases between. CDR1 SQVTM and CDR2 ANQGSEA come from the germline V gene. The CDR3 DNA sequence: TGCAGCGTTGAAATTGGAGGGCCCCCCTACGAGCAGTACTTC. This gives the protein CSVEIGGPPYEQYF.

This clonotype came up many times. J is TRBJ2-5 and V is TRBV21-1; TRBD1 is the table's D call, not checked against the DNA. TRBV21-1 counts as a pseudogene. The CDR3 runs to 17 residues. The DNA for the CDR3 is TGTGCCAGCAATCCATTCCAGAAGGGACAGGGGCAAGAGACCCAGTACTTC. This codes for CASNPFQKGQGQETQYF.

About this clonotype itself: One base away lies a much larger clone, so this may be a sequencing read error. The chain joins TRBV12-3 or TRBV12-4 to TRBJ1-1; D remains unclear. V was trimmed by 3 bases and J by 4 bases, leaving 6 bases between them. The CDR3 spans 12 residues. The CDR3 loop reads CASSFGITEAFF. The CDR3 DNA follows: TGTGCCAGCAGTTTCGGGATCACTGAAGCTTTCTTT.

The rearrangement links TRBV6-1 to TRBJ2-2; possibly TRBD1 or TRBD2 for D (5 bases each). Germline loops: CDR1 MNHNS, CDR2 SASEGT. Deletions cut 6 bases from V and 2 bases from J, with 13 bases between. The CDR3 totals 15 residues. CDR3 amino acids: CASRGRGVNTGELFF. DNA for the CDR3: TGTGCCAGCAGGGGCCGAGGGGTCAACACCGGGGAGCTGTTTTTT.

This clonotype was seen only a few times. The rearrangement links TRBV9 to TRBJ2-7; D uncertain. Per germline, CDR1 SGDLS and CDR2 YYNGEE. The length of the CDR3 is 14 residues. Deletions cut 3 bases from V and 5 bases from J, with 15 bases between. CDR3 amino acids: CASSAHLGSNEQYF. The CDR3 coding sequence is TGTGCCAGCAGCGCACATCTGGGCAGCAACGAGCAGTACTTC.

This clonotype appeared many times. The chain links TRBV6-2 or TRBV6-3 to TRBJ2-1, with TRBD2 matching over 7 bases. The germline gives CDR1 MNHEY, CDR2 SVGEGT. V shed 7 bases, J shed 10 bases, and the junction held 13 bases outside the gene matches. The CDR3 length is 14 residues. CDR3: CASISTSVFGEQFF. CDR3 DNA: TGTGCCAGCATAAGTACTAGCGTCTTCGGGGAGCAGTTCTTC.

This clonotype was picked up a small number of times. V is TRBV19 and J is TRBJ1-2, with D unclear. This CDR3 spans 10 amino acids. Germline CDR1 and CDR2: LNHDA and SQIVND (reference sequence). The ends were cut back, 6 bases at V and 2 bases at J, with 1 base in the middle. For the CDR3, the DNA is TGTGCCAGTAGGAACTATGGCTACACCTTC. Protein sequence: CASRNYGYTF.

This rearrangement joins TRBV18 to TRBJ2-3, with D possibly called TRBD1 or TRBD2 (6 bases each). The CDR3 runs 15 residues. Germline-derived CDR1 and CDR2 are KGHSH and LQKENI. The V and J ends lost 3 bases and 5 bases respectively, with 15 bases between them. The CDR3 bases are TGTGCCAGCTCACCGGTGGGGGGCCAAGGAGATACGCAGTATTTT. Translating gives CASSPVGGQGDTQYF.

In its sample, this clonotype was seen many times. The chain has TRBV7-9 and TRBJ2-6; D remains unclear. V lost 1 base and J lost 4, with 8 bases in between. The CDR3 runs 15 residues. The germline gives CDR1 SEHNR, CDR2 FQNEAQ (reference sequence). The CDR3 DNA reads TGTGCCAGCAGCTTAGAGAAGTCCGGGGCCAACGTCCTGACTTTC. It is translated as CASSLEKSGANVLTF.

This clonotype was seen many times. The chain recombines TRBV6-2 or TRBV6-3 with TRBJ2-3; 8 positions match TRBD2. This CDR3 has 16 residues. Trimming removed 2 bases from V and 4 bases from J; junction bases left unmatched: 8. Germline V lookup: CDR1 MNHEY, CDR2 SVGEGT. The CDR3 here is CASSYPAGEYPDTQYF. The CDR3 DNA reads TGTGCCAGCAGTTACCCAGCGGGGGAGTATCCAGATACGCAGTATTTT.

This clonotype was picked up a small number of times. V usage is TRBV9 and J usage is TRBJ2-3; 10 bases match TRBD2. CDR3 size: 17 residues. The V gene end was trimmed by 1 base and the J gene end by 0 bases; junction bases not matched to a gene: 5. Germline V CDR1 and CDR2: SGDLS, YYNGEE. The CDR3, as DNA: TGTGCCAGCAGCGTAACTACTAGCGGGGACAGCACAGATACGCAGTATTTT. Protein sequence: CASSVTTSGDSTDTQYF. Supplemented by reference TRBV9 and TRBJ2-3, the full variable domain reads DSGVTQTPKHLITATGQRVTLRCSPRSGDLSVYWYQQSLDQGLQFLIQYYNGEERAKGNILERFSAQQFPDLHSELNLSSLELGDSALYFCASSVTTSGDSTDTQYFGPGTRLTVL.

This clonotype was seen ten or more times. In DNA, the CDR3 is TGTGCCAGCAGCGGGGACAGGTTCCCTTCACCCCTCCACTTT. It yields the protein CASSGDRFPSPLHF. The chain combines TRBV5-5 with TRBJ1-6; 8 bases agree with TRBD1. Looked up from germline, CDR1 is SGHKS and CDR2 is YYEKEE (reference sequence). After removal of 4 bases from V and 9 bases from J, the junction contained 6 bases not matched to a gene. CDR3 size: 14 residues. Full variable domain (missing parts from reference TRBV5-5 and TRBJ1-6): DAGVTQSPTHLIKTRGQQVTLRCSPISGHKSVSWYQQVLGQGPQFIFQYYEKEERGRGNFPDRFSARQFPNYSSELNVNALLLGDSALYLCASSGDRFPSPLHFGNGTRLTVT.

The count of this clonotype is one. The chain couples TRBV27 to TRBJ2-7; D is possibly TRBD1 (6 bases). Between the trimmed V and J ends, which lost 2 bases and 2 bases, there was a span of 10 bases. In germline, CDR1 is MNHEY, CDR2 SMNVEV (reference sequence). The CDR3 runs 14 residues. The CDR3 coding sequence is TGTGCCAGCAGTTTAGGGACACCTGCCTACGAGCAGTACTTC. This sequence encodes CASSLGTPAYEQYF.

The chain joins TRBV6-1 to TRBJ2-7; the D call may be TRBD1 or TRBD2 (6 bases each). The CDR3 is 13 amino acids. Trimming cost V 7 bases and J 2 bases, with 12 bases left between them. CDR1 is MNHNS and CDR2 is SASEGT in the germline V gene. CDR3 DNA: TGTGCCAGCACCCCGAGGGGGGCCTACGAGCAGTACTTC. Encoded protein: CASTPRGAYEQYF.

The chain joins TRBV5-6 to TRBJ1-5, with TRBD1 matching over 7 bases. The CDR3 loop spans 17 amino acids. Trimming removed 1 base from V and 2 bases from J; junction bases left unmatched: 9. CDR1 and CDR2 (germline): SGHDT, YYEEEE. CDR3 protein: CASSLQGESGGNQPQHF. The CDR3 DNA reads as TGTGCCAGCAGCTTGCAGGGGGAAAGTGGCGGCAATCAGCCCCAGCATTTT.